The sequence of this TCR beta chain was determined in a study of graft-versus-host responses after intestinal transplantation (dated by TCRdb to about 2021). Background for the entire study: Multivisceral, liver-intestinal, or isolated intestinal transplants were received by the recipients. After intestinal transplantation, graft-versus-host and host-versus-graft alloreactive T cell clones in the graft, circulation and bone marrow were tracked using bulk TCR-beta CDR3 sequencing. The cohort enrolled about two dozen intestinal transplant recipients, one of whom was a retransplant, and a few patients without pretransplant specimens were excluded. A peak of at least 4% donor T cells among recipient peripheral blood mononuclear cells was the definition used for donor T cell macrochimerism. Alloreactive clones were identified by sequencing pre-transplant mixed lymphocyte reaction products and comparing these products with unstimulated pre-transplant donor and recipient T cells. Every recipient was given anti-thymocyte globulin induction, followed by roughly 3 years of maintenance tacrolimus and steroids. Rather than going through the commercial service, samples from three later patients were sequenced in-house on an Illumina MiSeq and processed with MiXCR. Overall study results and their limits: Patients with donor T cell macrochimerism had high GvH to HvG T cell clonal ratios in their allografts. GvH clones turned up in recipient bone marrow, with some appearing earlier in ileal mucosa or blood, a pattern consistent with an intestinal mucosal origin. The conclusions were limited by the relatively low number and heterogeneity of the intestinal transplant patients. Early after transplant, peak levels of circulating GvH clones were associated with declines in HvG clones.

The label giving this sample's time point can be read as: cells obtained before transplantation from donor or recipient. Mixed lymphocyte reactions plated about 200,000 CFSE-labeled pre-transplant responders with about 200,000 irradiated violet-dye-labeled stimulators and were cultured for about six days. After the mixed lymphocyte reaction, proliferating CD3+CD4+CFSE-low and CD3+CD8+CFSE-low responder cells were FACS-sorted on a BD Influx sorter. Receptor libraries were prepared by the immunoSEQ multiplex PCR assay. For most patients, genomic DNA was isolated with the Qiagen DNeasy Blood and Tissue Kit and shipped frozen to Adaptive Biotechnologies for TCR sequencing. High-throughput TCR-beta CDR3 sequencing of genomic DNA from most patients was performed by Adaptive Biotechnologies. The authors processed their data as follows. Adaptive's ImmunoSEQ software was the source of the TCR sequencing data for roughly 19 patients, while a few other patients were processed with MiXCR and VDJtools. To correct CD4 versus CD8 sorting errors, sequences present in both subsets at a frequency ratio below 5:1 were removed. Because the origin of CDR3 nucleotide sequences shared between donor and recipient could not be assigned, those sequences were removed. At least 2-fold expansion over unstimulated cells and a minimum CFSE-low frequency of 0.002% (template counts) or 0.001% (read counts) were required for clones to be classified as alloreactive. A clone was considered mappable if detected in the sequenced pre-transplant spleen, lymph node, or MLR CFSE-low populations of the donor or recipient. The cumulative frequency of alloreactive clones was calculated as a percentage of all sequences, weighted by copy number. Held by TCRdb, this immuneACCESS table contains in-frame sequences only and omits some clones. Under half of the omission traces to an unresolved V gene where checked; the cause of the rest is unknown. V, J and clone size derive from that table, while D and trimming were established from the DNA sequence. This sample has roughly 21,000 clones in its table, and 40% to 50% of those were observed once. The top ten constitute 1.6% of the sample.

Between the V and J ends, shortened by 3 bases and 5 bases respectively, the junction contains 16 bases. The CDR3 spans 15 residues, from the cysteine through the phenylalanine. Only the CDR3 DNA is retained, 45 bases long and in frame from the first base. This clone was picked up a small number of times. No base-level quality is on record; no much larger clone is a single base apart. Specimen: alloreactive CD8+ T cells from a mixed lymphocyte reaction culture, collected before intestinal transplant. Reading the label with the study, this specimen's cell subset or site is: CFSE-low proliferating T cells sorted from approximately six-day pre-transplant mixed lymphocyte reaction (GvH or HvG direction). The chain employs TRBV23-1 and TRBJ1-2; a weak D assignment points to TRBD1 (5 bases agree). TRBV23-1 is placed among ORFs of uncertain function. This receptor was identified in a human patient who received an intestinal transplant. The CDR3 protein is CASSHERGEIYGYTF. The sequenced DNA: TGCGCCAGCAGTCATGAGAGGGGAGAAATTTATGGCTACACCTTC.